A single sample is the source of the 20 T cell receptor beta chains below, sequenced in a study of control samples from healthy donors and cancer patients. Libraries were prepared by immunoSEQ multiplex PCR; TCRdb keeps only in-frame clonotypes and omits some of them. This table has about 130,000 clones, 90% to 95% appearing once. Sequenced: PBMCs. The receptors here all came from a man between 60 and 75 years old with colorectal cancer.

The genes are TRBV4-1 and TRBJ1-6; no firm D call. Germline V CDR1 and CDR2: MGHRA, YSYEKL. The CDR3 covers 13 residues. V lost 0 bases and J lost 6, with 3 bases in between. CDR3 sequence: CASSQDSNSPLHF. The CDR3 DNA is TGCGCCAGCAGCCAAGATAGTAATTCACCCCTCCACTTT.

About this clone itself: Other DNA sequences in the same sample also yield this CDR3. DNA of the CDR3: TGCGCCAGCAGCTTGGGGGGGGGCTCCTACGAGCAGTACTTC. The encoded protein is CASSLGGGSYEQYF. The chain links TRBV5-1 to TRBJ2-7; the match to TRBD2 covers 7 bases. V lost 0 bases to trimming and J lost 0 bases; unmatched junction nucleotides: 0. This CDR3 is 14 amino acids long. Germline V CDR1 and CDR2: SGHRS, YFSETQ.

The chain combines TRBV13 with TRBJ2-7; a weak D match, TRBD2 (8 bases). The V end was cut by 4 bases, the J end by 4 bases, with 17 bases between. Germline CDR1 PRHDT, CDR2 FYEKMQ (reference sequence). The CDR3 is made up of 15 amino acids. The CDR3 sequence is CASSSGGTRAYEQYF. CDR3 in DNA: TGTGCCAGCAGCTCAGGGGGGACTAGGGCGTACGAGCAGTACTTC.

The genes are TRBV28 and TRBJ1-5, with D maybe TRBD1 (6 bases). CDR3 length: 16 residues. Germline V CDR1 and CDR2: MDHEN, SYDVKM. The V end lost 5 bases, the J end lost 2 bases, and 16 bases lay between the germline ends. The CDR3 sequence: CASSPATGSGNQPQHF. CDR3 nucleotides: TGTGCCAGCAGTCCAGCCACAGGGTCGGGCAATCAGCCCCAGCATTTT.

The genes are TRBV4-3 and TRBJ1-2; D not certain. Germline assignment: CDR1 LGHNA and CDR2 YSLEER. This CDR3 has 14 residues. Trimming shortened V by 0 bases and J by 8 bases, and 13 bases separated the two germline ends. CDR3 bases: TGCGCCAGCAGCCAAGACTGGGCCAGCGGCGGCTACACCTTC. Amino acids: CASSQDWASGGYTF.

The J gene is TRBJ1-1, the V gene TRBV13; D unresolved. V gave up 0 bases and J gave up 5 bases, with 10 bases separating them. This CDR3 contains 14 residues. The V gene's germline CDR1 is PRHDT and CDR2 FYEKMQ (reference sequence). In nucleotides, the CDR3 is TGTGCCAGCAGCTTAGGAGAGCTTCGGACTGAAGCTTTCTTT. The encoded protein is CASSLGELRTEAFF.

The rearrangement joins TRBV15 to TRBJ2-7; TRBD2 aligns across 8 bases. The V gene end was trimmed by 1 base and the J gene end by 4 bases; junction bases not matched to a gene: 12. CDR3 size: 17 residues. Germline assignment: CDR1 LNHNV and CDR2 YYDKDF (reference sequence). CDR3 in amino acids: CATSRVPGASGQYEQYF. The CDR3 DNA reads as TGTGCCACCAGCAGAGTCCCCGGGGCTAGCGGGCAGTACGAGCAGTACTTC.

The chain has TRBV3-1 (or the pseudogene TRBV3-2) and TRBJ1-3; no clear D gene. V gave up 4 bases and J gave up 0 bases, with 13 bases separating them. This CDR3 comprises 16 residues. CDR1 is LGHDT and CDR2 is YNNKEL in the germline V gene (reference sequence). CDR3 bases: TGTGCCAGCAGCCGAGGAGGACGGATCTCTGGAAACACCATATATTTT. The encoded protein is CASSRGGRISGNTIYF.

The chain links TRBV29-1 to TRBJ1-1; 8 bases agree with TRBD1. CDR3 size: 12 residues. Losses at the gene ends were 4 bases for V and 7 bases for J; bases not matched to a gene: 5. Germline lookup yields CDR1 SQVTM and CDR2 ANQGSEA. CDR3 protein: CSVVRDRFEAFF. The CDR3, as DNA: TGCAGCGTTGTACGGGACAGGTTTGAAGCTTTCTTT.

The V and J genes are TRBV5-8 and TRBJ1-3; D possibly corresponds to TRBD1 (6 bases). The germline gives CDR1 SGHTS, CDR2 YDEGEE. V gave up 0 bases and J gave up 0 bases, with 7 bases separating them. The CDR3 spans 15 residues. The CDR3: CASSLEGGSGNTIYF. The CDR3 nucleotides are TGTGCCAGCAGCTTGGAGGGGGGCTCTGGAAACACCATATATTTT.

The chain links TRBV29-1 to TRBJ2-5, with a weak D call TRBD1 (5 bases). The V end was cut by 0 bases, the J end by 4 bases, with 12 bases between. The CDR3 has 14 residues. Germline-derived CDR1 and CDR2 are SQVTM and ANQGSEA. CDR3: CSVEDRTNLETQYF. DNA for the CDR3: TGCAGCGTTGAAGATAGGACAAACTTAGAGACCCAGTACTTC.

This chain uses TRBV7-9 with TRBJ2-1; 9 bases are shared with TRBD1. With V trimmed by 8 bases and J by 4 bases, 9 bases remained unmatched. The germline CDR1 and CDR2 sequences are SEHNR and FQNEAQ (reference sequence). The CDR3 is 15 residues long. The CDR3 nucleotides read TGTGCCAGCGAGGGGGAAGGACAGGGGTACAATGAGCAGTTCTTC. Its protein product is CASEGEGQGYNEQFF.

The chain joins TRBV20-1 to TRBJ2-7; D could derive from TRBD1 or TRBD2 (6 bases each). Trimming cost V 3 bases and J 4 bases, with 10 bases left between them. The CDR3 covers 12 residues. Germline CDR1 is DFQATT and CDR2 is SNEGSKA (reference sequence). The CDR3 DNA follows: TGCAGTGCTAGTTGGAGGGGGTACGAGCAGTACTTC. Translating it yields CSASWRGYEQYF.

As DNA, the CDR3 is TGTGCCAGCAGTTACTTAGGGGGTAACACTGAAGCTTTCTTT. It translates to CASSYLGGNTEAFF. The chain uses TRBV6-6 and TRBJ1-1; D may be TRBD1 (6 bases). The CDR3 is 14 residues long. Deletions cut 1 base from V and 2 bases from J, with 8 bases between. The germline V gene encodes CDR1 MNHNY and CDR2 SVGAGI (reference sequence).

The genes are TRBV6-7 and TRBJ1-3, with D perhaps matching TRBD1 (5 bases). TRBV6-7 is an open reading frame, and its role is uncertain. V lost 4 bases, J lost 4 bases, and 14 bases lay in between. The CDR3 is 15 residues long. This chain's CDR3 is CASSCIREGGNTIYF. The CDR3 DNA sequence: TGTGCCAGCAGTTGCATCAGGGAGGGGGGAAACACCATATATTTT.

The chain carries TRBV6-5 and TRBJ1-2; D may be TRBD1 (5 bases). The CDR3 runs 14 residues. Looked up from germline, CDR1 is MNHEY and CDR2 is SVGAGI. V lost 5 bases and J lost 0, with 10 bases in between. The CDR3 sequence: CASSNGGSNYGYTF. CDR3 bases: TGTGCCAGCAGTAACGGGGGTTCTAACTATGGCTACACCTTC.

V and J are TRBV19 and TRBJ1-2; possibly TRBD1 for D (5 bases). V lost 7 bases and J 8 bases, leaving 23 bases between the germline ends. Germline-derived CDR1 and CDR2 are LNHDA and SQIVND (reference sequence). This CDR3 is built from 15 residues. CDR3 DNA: TGTGCCAGTACGGGGCGTGGCCTTCCCGAAGTCGGCTACACCTTC. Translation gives CASTGRGLPEVGYTF.

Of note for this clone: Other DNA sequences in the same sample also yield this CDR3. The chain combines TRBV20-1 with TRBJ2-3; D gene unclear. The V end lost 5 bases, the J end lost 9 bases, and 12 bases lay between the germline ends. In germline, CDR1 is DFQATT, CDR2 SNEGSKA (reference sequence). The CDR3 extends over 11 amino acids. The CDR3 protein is CSASPSGTQYF. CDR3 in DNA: TGCAGTGCTTCCCCCTCCGGAACGCAGTATTTT.

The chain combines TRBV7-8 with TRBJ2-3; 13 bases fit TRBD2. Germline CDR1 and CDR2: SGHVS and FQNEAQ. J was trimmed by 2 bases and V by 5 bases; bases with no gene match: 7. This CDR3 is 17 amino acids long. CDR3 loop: CASSPVGLAGSTDTQYF. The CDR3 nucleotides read TGTGCCAGCAGCCCTGTGGGACTAGCGGGGTCCACAGATACGCAGTATTTT. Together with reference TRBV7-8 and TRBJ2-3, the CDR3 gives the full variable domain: GAGVSQSPRYKVAKRGQDVALRCDPISGHVSLFWYQQALGQGPEFLTYFQNEAQLDKSGLPSDRFFAERPEGSVSTLKIQRTQQEDSAVYLCASSPVGLAGSTDTQYFGPGTRLTVL.

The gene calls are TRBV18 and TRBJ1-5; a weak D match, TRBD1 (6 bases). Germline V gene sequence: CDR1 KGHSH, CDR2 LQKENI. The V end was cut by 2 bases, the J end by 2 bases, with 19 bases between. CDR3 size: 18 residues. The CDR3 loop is CASSPREGGKLRNQPQHF. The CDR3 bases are TGTGCCAGCTCACCAAGGGAGGGGGGCAAACTTCGCAATCAGCCCCAGCATTTT.